This T cell receptor beta chain was identified during a study of T cells after yellow fever vaccination. Broader study findings: Faster peaking, at day 5 versus 15, marked a secondary response that was weaker. Subsequent to the booster, the majority of primary-vaccination clones reappeared (under 98% CD4, 88% CD8).

Each CDR3 protein is one row after TCRdb ran MiXCR on the 5' RACE reads. The table lists 550,000 to 750,000 distinct CDR3 sequences, about 14% of them singletons. Germline lookup yields CDR1 LNHDA and CDR2 SQIVND (reference sequence). The junction had 13 bases not matched to a gene; V was cut back by 8 bases and J by 1 base. The CDR3 is 17 amino acids. Note on this clonotype: Antigen specificity is unknown.

The rearrangement links TRBV19 to TRBJ1-1; 10 nucleotides line up with TRBD1. The TCR sequence derives from a man aged 30 to 45 who received the YFV17D yellow fever vaccine. Sequencing used PBMCs, obtained on the day of the yellow fever booster vaccination. In DNA, the CDR3 is TGTGCCAGTTCCCTCGCCTACGGGACAGGGGCGAACACTGAAGCTTTCTTT. This encodes CASSLAYGTGANTEAFF.